The entry that follows covers one T cell receptor (beta chain) sequence. The antigen is unknown. These data are taken from a study of blood T cells in healthy people across ages. Study observations and caveats: Diversity estimates from one million T cells were considered underestimates.

Ten milliliters of peripheral blood were drawn from each donor into EDTA-treated tubes. Trimming removed 0 bases at V and 6 bases at J, with 19 bases between. Germline V gene data show CDR1 as SQVTM and CDR2 as ANQGSEA. This CDR3 comprises 16 residues. Through a sample-barcoded 5' primer and a J-beta primer mix, a second PCR was run for roughly 6 to 12 cycles. TCRdb re-derived calls from the 5' RACE reads in MiXCR, one entry per CDR3 protein. The sample lists approximately 1,100,000 distinct CDR3 sequences; around 43% were seen once. The TCR comes from a woman aged 60-75 years in good health. Material: blood. J is TRBJ2-3 and V is TRBV29-1; tentatively, D is TRBD1 (6 bases). The CDR3 DNA is TGCAGCGTTGAAGATTCGGGCTCTGGGGGCAGGGATACGCAGTATTTT. It translates to CSVEDSGSGGRDTQYF.